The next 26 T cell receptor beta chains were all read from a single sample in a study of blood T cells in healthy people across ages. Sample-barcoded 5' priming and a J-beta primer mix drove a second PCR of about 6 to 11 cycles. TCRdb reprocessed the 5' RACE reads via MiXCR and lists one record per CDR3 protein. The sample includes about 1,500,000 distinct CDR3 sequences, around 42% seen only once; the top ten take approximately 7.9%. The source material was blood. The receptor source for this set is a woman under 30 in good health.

The CDR3 loop is CAWNPGQGGNQPQHF. The CDR3 region has the DNA TGTGCCTGGAATCCGGGACAGGGAGGTAATCAGCCCCAGCATTTT. The chain has TRBV30 and TRBJ1-5; 9 bases are shared with TRBD1. V shed 4 bases, J shed 4 bases, and the junction held 8 bases outside the gene matches. The length of the CDR3 is 15 residues. Germline V lookup: CDR1 GTSNPN, CDR2 SVGIG (reference sequence).

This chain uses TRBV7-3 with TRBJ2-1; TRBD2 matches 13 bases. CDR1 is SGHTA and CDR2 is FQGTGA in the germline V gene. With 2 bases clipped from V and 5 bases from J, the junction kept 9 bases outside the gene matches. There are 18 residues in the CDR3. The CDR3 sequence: CASSLQPGLAGTDNEQFF. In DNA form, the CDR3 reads TGTGCCAGCAGCTTACAGCCGGGACTAGCGGGGACTGACAATGAGCAGTTCTTC.

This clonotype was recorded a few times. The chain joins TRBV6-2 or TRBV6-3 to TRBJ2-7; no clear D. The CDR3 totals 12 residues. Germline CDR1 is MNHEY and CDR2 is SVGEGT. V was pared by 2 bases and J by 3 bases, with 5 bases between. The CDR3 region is CASSYTFYEQYF. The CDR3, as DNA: TGTGCCAGCAGTTACACCTTCTACGAGCAGTACTTC.

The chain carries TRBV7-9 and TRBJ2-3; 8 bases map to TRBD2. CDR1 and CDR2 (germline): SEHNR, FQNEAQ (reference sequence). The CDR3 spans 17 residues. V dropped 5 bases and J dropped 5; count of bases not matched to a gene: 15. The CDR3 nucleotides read TGTGCCAGCAGCCCCGGGGTTCGACTAGCGCCCCAAGATACGCAGTATTTT. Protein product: CASSPGVRLAPQDTQYF.

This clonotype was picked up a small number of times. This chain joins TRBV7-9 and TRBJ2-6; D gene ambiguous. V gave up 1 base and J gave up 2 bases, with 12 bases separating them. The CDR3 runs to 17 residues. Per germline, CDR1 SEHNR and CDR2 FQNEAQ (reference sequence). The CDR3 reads CASSLETWRTGANVLTF. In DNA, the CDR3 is TGTGCCAGCAGCTTAGAAACGTGGCGAACTGGGGCCAACGTCCTGACTTTC.

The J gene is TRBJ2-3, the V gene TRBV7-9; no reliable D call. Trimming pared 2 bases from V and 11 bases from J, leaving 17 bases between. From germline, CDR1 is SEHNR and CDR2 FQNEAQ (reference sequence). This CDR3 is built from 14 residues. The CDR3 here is CASSLLWAPRRQYF. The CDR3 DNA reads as TGTGCCAGCAGCTTATTGTGGGCCCCCCGAAGGCAGTATTTT. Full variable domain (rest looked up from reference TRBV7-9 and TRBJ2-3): DTGVSQNPRHKITKRGQNVTFRCDPISEHNRLYWYRQTLGQGPEFLTYFQNEAQLEKSRLLSDRFSAERPKGSFSTLEIQRTEQGDSAMYLCASSLLWAPRRQYFGPGTRLTVL.

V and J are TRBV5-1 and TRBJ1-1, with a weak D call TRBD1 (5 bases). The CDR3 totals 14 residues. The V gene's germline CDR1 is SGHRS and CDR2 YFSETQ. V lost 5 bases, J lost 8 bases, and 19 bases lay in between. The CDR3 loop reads CASRFEGLVAEAFF. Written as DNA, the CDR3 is TGCGCCAGCAGATTTGAGGGGCTGGTCGCGGAAGCTTTCTTT. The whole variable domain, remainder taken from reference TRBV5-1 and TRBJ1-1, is KAGVTQTPRYLIKTRGQQVTLSCSPISGHRSVSWYQQTPGQGLQFLFEYFSETQRNKGNFPGRFSGRQFSNSRSEMNVSTLELGDSALYLCASRFEGLVAEAFFGQGTRLTVV.

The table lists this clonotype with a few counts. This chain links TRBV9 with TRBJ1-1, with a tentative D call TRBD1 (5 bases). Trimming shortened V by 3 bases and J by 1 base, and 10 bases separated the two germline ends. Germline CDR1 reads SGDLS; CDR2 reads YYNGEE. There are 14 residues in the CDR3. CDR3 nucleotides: TGTGCCAGCAGCGGTAATGGGGGGAACACTGAAGCTTTCTTT. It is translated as CASSGNGGNTEAFF. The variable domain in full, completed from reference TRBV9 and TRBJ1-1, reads DSGVTQTPKHLITATGQRVTLRCSPRSGDLSVYWYQQSLDQGLQFLIQYYNGEERAKGNILERFSAQQFPDLHSELNLSSLELGDSALYFCASSGNGGNTEAFFGQGTRLTVV.

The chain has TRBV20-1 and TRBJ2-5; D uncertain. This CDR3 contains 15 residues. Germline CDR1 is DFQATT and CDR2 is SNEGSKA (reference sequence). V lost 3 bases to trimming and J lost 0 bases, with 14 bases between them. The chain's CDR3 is CSARTPDWNQETQYF. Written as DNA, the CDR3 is TGCAGTGCTAGGACTCCAGACTGGAACCAAGAGACCCAGTACTTC.

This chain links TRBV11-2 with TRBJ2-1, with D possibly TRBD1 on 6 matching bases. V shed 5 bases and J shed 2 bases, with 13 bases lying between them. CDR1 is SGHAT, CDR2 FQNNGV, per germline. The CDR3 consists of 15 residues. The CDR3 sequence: CASSIQGTPYNEQFF. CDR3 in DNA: TGTGCCAGCAGCATTCAGGGGACGCCCTACAATGAGCAGTTCTTC.

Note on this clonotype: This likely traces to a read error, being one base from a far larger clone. CDR3 in amino acids: CASSEQGHEQYF. Here the CDR3 DNA reads TGTGCCAGCAGTGAACAGGGCCACGAGCAGTACTTC. The chain is built from TRBV2 and TRBJ2-7, with a tentative D call TRBD1 (5 bases). The CDR3 loop spans 12 amino acids. V was pared by 2 bases and J by 5 bases, with 7 bases between. The V gene's germline CDR1 is SNHLY and CDR2 FYNNEI.

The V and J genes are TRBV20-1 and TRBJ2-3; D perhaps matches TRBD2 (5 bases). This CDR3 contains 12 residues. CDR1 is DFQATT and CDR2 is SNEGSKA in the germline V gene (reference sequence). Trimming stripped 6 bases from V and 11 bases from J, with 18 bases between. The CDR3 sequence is CSAALQGSMQYF. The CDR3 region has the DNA TGCAGTGCCGCGCTCCAAGGGAGTATGCAGTATTTT.

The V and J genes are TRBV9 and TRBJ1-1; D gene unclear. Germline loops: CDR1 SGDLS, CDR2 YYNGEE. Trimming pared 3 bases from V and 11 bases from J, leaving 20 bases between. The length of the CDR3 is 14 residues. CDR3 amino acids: CASSGPRRLVPAFF. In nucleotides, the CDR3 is TGTGCCAGCAGCGGACCGAGGAGGTTGGTTCCCGCTTTCTTT.

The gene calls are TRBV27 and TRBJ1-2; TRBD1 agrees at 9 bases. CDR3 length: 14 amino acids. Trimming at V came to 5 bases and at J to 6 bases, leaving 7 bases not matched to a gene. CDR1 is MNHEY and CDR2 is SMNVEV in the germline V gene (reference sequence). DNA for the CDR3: TGTGCCAGCAGTCTACGGGACAGGGCCCATGGCTACACCTTC. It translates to CASSLRDRAHGYTF.

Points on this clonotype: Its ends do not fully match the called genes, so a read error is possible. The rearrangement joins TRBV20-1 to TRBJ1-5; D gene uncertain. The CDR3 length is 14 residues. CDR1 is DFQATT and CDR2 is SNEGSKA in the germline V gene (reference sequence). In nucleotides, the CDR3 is TGCAGTGCTGGAGATAGTAGGGAAAATCAGCCCCAGCATTTT. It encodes CSAGDSRENQPQHF.

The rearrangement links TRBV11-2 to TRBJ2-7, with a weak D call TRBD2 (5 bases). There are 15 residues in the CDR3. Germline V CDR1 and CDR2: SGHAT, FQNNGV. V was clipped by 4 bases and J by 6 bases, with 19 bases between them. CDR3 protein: CASSSIRGTFGEQYF. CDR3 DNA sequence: TGTGCCAGCAGCTCAATACGGGGTACCTTTGGCGAGCAGTACTTC.

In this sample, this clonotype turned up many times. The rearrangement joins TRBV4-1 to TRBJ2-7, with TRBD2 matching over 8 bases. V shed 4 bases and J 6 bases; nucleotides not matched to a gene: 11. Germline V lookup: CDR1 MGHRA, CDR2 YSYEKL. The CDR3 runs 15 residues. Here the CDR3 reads CASSLSSGANSEQYF. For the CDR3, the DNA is TGCGCCAGCAGCCTAAGTAGCGGGGCCAATAGCGAGCAGTACTTC.

CDR3 residues: CASSSRRPQDEQFF. CDR3 DNA: TGTGCCAGCAGTTCTCGACGCCCACAAGATGAGCAGTTCTTC. The rearrangement joins TRBV12-3 or TRBV12-4 to TRBJ2-1; D call uncertain. The CDR3 spans 14 residues. V lost 4 bases to trimming and J lost 8 bases, with 15 bases between them.

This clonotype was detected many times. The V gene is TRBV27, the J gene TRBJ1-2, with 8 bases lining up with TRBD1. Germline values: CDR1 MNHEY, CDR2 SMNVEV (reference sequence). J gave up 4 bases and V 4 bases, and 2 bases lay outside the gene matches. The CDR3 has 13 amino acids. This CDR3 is CASSSTGAYGYTF. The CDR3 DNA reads TGTGCCAGCAGTTCGACAGGGGCCTATGGCTACACCTTC.

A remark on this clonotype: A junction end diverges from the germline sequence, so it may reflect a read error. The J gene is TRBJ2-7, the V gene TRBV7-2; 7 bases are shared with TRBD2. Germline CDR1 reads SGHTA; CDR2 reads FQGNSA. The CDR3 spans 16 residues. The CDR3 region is CASTLGKRGLSYEQYF. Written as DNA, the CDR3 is TGTGCCAGCACCTTAGGGAAGCGGGGTCTCTCCTACGAGCAGTACTTC.

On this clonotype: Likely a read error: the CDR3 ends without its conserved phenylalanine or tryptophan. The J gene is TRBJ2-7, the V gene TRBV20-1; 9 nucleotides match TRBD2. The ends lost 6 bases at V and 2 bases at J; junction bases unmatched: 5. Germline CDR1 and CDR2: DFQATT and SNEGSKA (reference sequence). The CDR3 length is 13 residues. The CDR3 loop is CSAKAGGTYEQYL. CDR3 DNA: TGCAGTGCGAAAGCGGGAGGTACCTACGAGCAGTACTTA.

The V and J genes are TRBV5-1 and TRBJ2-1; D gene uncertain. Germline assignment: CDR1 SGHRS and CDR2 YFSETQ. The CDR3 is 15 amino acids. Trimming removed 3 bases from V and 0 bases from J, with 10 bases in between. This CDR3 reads CASSSETPSYNEQFF. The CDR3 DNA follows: TGCGCCAGCAGCTCGGAAACCCCCTCCTACAATGAGCAGTTCTTC.

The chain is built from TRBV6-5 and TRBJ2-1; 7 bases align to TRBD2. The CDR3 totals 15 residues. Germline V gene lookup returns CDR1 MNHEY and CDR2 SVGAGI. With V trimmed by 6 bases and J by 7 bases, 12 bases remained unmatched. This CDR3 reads CASRMSGALGNEQFF. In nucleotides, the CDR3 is TGTGCCAGCAGGATGAGCGGGGCTCTCGGGAATGAGCAGTTCTTC.

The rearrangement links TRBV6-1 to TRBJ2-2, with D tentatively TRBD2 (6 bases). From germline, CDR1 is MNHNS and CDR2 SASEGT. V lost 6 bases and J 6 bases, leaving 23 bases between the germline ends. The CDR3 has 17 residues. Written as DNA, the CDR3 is TGTGCCAGCAGCGAACGTGGCGGGACTCGCGGGTCCGGGGAGCTGTTTTTT. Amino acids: CASSERGGTRGSGELFF.

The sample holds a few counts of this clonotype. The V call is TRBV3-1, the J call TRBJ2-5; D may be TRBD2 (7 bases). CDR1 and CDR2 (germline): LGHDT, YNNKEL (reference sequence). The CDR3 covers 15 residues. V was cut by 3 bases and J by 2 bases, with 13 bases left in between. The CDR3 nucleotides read TGTGCCAGCAGCCAGAGGGGGGGTAGGCAAGAGACCCAGTACTTC. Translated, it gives CASSQRGGRQETQYF.

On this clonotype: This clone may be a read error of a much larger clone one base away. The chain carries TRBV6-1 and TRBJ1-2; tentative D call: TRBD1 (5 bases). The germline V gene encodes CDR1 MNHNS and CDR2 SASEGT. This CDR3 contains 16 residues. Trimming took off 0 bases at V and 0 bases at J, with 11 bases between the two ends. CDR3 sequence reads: CASSEAQGVANYGYTF. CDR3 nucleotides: TGTGCCAGCAGTGAAGCGCAAGGGGTGGCTAACTATGGCTACACCTTC.